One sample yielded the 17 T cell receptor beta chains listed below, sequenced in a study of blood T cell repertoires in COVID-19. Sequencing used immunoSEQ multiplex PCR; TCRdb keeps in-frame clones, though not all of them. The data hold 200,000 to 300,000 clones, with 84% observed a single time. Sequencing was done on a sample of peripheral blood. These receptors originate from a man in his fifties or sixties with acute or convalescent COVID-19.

In DNA, the CDR3 is TGTGCCAGCAGTTTATCCTCCGACAGGACCATGAACACTGAAGCTTTCTTT. Protein sequence: CASSLSSDRTMNTEAFF. V and J are TRBV27 and TRBJ1-1, with D possibly TRBD1 on 6 matching bases. The length of the CDR3 is 17 residues. The V gene's germline CDR1 is MNHEY and CDR2 SMNVEV (reference sequence). V dropped 0 bases and J dropped 0 bases, with 14 bases sitting between them.

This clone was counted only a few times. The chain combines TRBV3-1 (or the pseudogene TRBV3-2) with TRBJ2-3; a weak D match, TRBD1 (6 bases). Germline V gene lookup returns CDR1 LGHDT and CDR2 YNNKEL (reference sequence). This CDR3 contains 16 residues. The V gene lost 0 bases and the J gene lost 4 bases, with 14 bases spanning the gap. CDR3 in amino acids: CASSQEGAGSADTQYF. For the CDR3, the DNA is TGTGCCAGCAGCCAAGAGGGGGCCGGCTCCGCAGATACGCAGTATTTT.

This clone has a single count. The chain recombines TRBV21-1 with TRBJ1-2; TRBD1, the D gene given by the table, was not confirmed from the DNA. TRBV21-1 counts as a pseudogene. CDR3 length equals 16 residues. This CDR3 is CASSKERGQGEGGYTF. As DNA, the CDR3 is TGTGCCAGCAGCAAAGAAAGAGGACAGGGAGAGGGTGGCTACACCTTC.

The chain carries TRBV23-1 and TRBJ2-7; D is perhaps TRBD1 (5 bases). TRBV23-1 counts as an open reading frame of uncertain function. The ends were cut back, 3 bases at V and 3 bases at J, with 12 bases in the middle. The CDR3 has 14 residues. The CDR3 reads CASSHPQEDYEQYF. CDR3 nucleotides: TGCGCCAGCAGTCACCCACAGGAAGACTACGAGCAGTACTTC.

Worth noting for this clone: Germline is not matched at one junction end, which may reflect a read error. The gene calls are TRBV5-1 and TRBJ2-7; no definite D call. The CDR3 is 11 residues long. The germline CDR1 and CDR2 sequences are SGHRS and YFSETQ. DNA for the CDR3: TGCGCCAGCAGCTTGTTCAGCGAGCAGTATTTC. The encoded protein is CASSLFSEQYF. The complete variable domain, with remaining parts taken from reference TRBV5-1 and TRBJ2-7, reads KAGVTQTPRYLIKTRGQQVTLSCSPISGHRSVSWYQQTPGQGLQFLFEYFSETQRNKGNFPGRFSGRQFSNSRSEMNVSTLELGDSALYLCASSLFSEQYFGPGTRLTVT.

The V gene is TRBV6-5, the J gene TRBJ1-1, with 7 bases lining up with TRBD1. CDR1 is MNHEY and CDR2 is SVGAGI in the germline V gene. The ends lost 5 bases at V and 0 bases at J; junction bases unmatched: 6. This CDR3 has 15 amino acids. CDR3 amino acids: CASSRDRPMNTEAFF. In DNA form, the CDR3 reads TGTGCCAGCAGTAGGGACAGACCTATGAACACTGAAGCTTTCTTT.

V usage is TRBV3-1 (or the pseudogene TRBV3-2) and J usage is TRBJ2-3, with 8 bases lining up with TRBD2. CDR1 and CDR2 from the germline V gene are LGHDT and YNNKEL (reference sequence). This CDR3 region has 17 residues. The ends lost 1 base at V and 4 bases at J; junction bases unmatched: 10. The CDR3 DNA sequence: TGTGCCAGCAGCCAAGGGTGGGTAAGCGGGAGATCAGATACGCAGTATTTT. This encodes CASSQGWVSGRSDTQYF.

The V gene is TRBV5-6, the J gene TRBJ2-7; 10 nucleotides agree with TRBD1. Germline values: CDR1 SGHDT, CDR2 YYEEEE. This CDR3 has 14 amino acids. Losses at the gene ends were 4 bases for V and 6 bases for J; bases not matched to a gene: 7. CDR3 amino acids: CASSVPGQGFEQYF. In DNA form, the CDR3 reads TGTGCCAGCAGCGTACCGGGACAGGGGTTCGAGCAGTACTTC.

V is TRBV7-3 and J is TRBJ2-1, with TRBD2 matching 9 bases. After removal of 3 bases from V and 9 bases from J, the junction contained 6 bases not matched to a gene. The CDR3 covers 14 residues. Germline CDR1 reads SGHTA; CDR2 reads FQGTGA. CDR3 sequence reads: CASSFDGTSSEQFF. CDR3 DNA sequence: TGTGCCAGCAGCTTTGACGGGACTAGCAGTGAGCAGTTCTTC.

The CDR3 nucleotides read TGTGCCAGCTCACCTGACAGGGGGACCCACAATGAGCAGTTCTTC. The encoded protein is CASSPDRGTHNEQFF. This chain joins TRBV18 and TRBJ2-1; 9 bases line up with TRBD1. The CDR3 consists of 15 residues. CDR1 is KGHSH, CDR2 LQKENI, per germline. J lost 5 bases, V lost 3 bases, and 5 bases had no gene match.

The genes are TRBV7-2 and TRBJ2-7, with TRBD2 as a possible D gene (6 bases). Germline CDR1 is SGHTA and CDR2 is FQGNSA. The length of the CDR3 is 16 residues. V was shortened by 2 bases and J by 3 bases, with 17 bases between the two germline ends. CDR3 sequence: CASSLRSAGTNYEQYF. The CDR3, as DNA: TGTGCCAGCAGCTTACGAAGCGCGGGGACCAACTACGAGCAGTACTTC.

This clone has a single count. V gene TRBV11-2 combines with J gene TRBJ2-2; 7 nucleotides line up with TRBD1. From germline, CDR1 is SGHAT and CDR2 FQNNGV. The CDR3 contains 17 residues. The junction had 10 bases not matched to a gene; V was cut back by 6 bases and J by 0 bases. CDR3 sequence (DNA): TGTGCCAGCAGGTCAATTAGTCAGGGGGCGAACACCGGGGAGCTGTTTTTT. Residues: CASRSISQGANTGELFF. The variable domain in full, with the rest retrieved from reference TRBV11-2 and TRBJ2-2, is EAGVAQSPRYKIIEKRQSVAFWCNPISGHATLYWYQQILGQGPKLLIQFQNNGVVDDSQLPKDRFSAERLKGVDSTLKIQPAKLEDSAVYLCASRSISQGANTGELFFGEGSRLTVL.

In nucleotides, the CDR3 is TGTGCCAGCAGCTTGCCGCCTAGCGGGGGGACAGATACGCAGTATTTT. Its translation: CASSLPPSGGTDTQYF. The rearrangement uses TRBV11-2 and TRBJ2-3; 11 bases agree with TRBD2. The CDR3 is 16 residues long. Per the germline V gene, CDR1 is SGHAT and CDR2 is FQNNGV. Trimming removed 3 bases from V and 3 bases from J; junction bases left unmatched: 5.

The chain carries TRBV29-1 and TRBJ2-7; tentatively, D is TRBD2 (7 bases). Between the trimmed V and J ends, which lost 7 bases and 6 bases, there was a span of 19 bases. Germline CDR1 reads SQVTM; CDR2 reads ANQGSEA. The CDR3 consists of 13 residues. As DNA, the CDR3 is TGCAGCGGGGGGGGCCGGGGTACCGGCGAGCAGTACTTC. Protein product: CSGGGRGTGEQYF.

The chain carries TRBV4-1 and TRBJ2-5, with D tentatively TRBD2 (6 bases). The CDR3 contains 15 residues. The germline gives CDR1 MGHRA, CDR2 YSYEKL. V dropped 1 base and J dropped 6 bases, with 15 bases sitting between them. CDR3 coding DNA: TGCGCCAGCAGCCAAGTCGAGCGGGCCCAGCAGACCCAGTACTTC. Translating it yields CASSQVERAQQTQYF.

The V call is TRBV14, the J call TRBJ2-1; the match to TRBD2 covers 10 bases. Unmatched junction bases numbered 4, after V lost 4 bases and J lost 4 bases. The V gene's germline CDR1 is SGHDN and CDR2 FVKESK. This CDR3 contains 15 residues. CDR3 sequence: CASSLLAGAYNEQFF. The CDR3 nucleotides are TGTGCCAGCAGCCTCCTAGCGGGAGCGTACAATGAGCAGTTCTTC.

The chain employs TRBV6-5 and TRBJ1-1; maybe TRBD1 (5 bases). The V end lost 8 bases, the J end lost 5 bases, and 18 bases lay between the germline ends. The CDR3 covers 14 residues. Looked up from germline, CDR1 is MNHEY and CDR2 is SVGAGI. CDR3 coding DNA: TGTGCCAGCCTGTTAAGGGGCGTGGGTACTGAAGCTTTCTTT. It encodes CASLLRGVGTEAFF.